This T cell receptor (beta chain) comes out of a study of blood T cell repertoires in COVID-19 (dated by TCRdb to about 2020). Describing the broader study: The collaborator samples originated in the United States, Italy and Spain and spanned the acute and convalescent phases of COVID-19. The material from the prospective study consisted of cDNA or gDNA derived from T cells, B-cell-depleted T cells, or PBMCs. Deeply sampled blood TCRbeta repertoires from subjects exposed to, actively infected with, or recovered from COVID-19 were included in the dataset. A freely available public database, intended as a resource for researchers studying the immune response to SARS-CoV-2, is where the repertoires were released. The samples were drawn from two sources: the first 160 participants of the ongoing ImmuneRACE study, and over 950 subjects contributed by 6 global collaborators. Sample metadata almost always included a de-identified subject ID, COVID-19 status, age in years and sex. Where available, HLA class I and class II types were obtained from metadata supplied by the sample provider rather than from assay-based typing. Here is what the overall study found, with its caveats: The quantity of clinical and demographic metadata differed by source and by participant and was supplied without curation.

The collaborating institutions used their own protocols to collect whole blood in K2EDTA tubes. For TCRbeta analysis, collaborator samples were shipped as frozen whole blood, as isolated PBMCs, or as DNA extracted from either sample type. The immunoSEQ Assay, a bias-controlled multiplex PCR, was used to amplify TCRbeta CDR3 regions from genomic DNA. The original methods were these. Nucleated cell counts per sample were estimated from amplification of reference gene primers within the assay. To quantify the absolute abundance of each unique TCRbeta CDR3 rearrangement, sequence reads were collapsed and filtered. For each sample, productive Simpson clonality was calculated by taking the square root of Simpson's diversity index across productive rearrangements. This immuneACCESS table, as held by TCRdb, lists in-frame sequences with V and J called but not all clones. Of the missing ones, under half trace to an unresolved V gene in checked studies; the others have no known cause. V and J calls plus clone size are reproduced from that table; the DNA served to infer D and trimming. Recorded for this sample are about 380,000 clones; 85% of them occurred a single time. The top ten hold approximately 3.6% of the sample.

CDR1 and CDR2, per the germline V gene (reference sequence), are MNHEY and SMNVEV. The CDR3 runs 15 amino acids, cysteine and phenylalanine included. Only the CDR3 part of the read is kept: 45 bases, read in frame from the first base. The trim is 3 bases for V and 0 bases for J, with a gap of 9 bases between the germline ends. In regard to this clone: This receptor's antigen is unknown. Nothing much larger sits one base from this clone, and base qualities are not available.

The chain was built from TRBV27 and TRBJ1-5; the best D guess is TRBD1, with 5 bases matching. The source of this sequence is a young woman with acute or convalescent COVID-19. Sample: peripheral blood. Here the CDR3 is given as CASSFSRGSNQPQHF. The bases read TGTGCCAGCAGTTTCTCTAGGGGTAGCAATCAGCCCCAGCATTTT.